The rows below give T cell receptor beta chains drawn from one sample of a study of blood T cell repertoires in COVID-19. TCRdb keeps only in-frame clones here, not all; method: immunoSEQ multiplex PCR. Among hundreds of thousands of clones, about 90% were seen once, and the ten largest hold approximately 2.5%. The source material was peripheral blood. These receptor sequences come from a woman aged 55-75 years with COVID-19, enrolled during active disease. The CDR3 runs from the conserved cysteine through the conserved F or W. The D gene is left open where the match is weak. Where a row states a size, it is once, few, many or the class of an expanded clone; other rows omit it.

clone size	D gene	J gene	V gene	CDR3 protein	CDR3 DNA
NA	TRBD1	TRBJ2-3	TRBV7-8	CASSWNRGSTDTQYF	TGTGCCAGCAGCTGGAACAGGGGGAGCACAGATACGCAGTATTTT
once	NA	TRBJ1-5	TRBV4-1	CASSNPDSSYQPQHF	TGCGCCAGCAGTAACCCCGACAGTTCCTATCAGCCCCAGCATTTT
NA	NA	TRBJ1-2	TRBV20-1	CSAAYDRRPTF	TGCAGTGCTGCCTACGACAGGCGGCCCACCTTC
NA	TRBD1	TRBJ1-2	TRBV2	CASMRQGGYTF	TGTGCCAGCATGCGACAGGGAGGCTACACCTTC
NA	NA	TRBJ2-1	TRBV7-2	CASSLYNNEQFF	TGTGCCAGCAGCTTATATAACAATGAGCAGTTCTTC
NA	NA	TRBJ1-3	TRBV6-5	CASSYSIRGPGNTIYF	TGTGCCAGCAGTTACTCGATCAGGGGACCCGGAAACACCATATATTTT
NA	TRBD2	TRBJ2-2	TRBV11-2	CASSSFTSGGASGELFF	TGTGCCAGCAGCTCCTTCACTAGCGGGGGGGCCTCCGGGGAGCTGTTTTTT
NA	TRBD1	TRBJ1-1	TRBV29-1	CSGRQGNTEAFF	TGCAGCGGACGACAGGGAAACACTGAAGCTTTCTTT
NA	TRBD1	TRBJ2-7	TRBV27	CASSLGGQAYEQYF	TGTGCCAGCAGTTTAGGGGGACAGGCCTACGAGCAGTACTTC
few	NA	TRBJ1-5	TRBV2	CASSDDSDWSDSNQPQHF	TGTGCCAGCAGTGACGACAGTGACTGGAGCGATAGCAATCAGCCCCAGCATTTT
NA	NA	TRBJ2-1	TRBV12-3/TRBV12-4	CASSLGGYEQFF	TGTGCCAGCAGTTTAGGGGGCTATGAGCAGTTCTTC
NA	TRBD2	TRBJ2-2	TRBV7-3	CASSLGGRELFF	TGTGCCAGCAGCCTGGGAGGGAGGGAGCTGTTTTTT
NA	NA	TRBJ2-7	TRBV28	CASSWFQGTHEQYF	TGTGCCAGCAGTTGGTTCCAGGGTACCCACGAGCAGTACTTC
NA	NA	TRBJ1-5	TRBV13	CASTRTGSNQPQHF	TGTGCCAGCACCAGGACTGGGAGCAATCAGCCCCAGCATTTT
NA	TRBD1	TRBJ2-3	TRBV3-1/TRBV3-2	CASSPDRGADTQYF	TGTGCCAGCAGCCCGGACAGGGGGGCAGATACGCAGTATTTT
NA	TRBD1	TRBJ1-2	TRBV28	CAGQGRANYGYTF	TGTGCCGGACAGGGGCGGGCTAACTATGGCTACACCTTC